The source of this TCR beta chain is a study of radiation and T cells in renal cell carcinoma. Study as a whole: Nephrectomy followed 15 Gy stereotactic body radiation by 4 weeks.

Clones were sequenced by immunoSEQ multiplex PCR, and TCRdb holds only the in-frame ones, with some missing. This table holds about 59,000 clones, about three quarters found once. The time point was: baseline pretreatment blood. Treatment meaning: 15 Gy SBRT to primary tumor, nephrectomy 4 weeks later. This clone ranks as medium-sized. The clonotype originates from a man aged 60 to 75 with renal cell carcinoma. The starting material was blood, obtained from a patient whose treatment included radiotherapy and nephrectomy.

The CDR3, as DNA: TGTGCCAGTAGTATGGGATCGTACACTGAAGCTTTCTTT. Its protein is CASSMGSYTEAFF. The V call is TRBV19, the J call TRBJ1-1; the D is unclear. Germline V lookup: CDR1 LNHDA, CDR2 SQIVND (reference sequence). This CDR3 has 13 amino acids. The V gene lost 3 bases and the J gene lost 3 bases, with 8 bases spanning the gap.